This T cell receptor beta chain came from a study of cytotoxic CD8 clonotypes in ibrutinib-treated CLL (dated by TCRdb to the early 2020s). Describing the broader study: The cohort included roughly 15 treatment-naive and fewer than 12 relapsed/refractory patients; around 18 were IGHV unmutated. Responses were partial in 24 patients and complete in 2; after median approximately 67 months follow-up, roughly 15 stayed in remission and about twelve progressed. Response samples were obtained after a median of approximately twelve months of treatment, with a range of roughly 6 to 36 months. Samples averaged approximately 260,000 productive templates and about 94,000 productive rearrangements. Longitudinal samples were obtainable from about 30% of the roughly 90 participants in the trial. Cryopreserved peripheral blood mononuclear cells were obtained before treatment, at response, and at either sustained remission or disease progression. All remission and progressive disease samples were collected while patients were still receiving ibrutinib. Summary of the overall study and its limitations: An increase in clonality was observed at ibrutinib response, with clonality remaining stable during sustained remission and falling back toward baseline at progression. Baseline clonality exceeded that of age-matched healthy donors and correlated strongly with circulating CD8+ T-cell counts. Sampling times were not matched between patients in sustained remission and patients whose disease was progressing, and lymph node repertoires were not examined. Public clonotypes were rare and either shrank or stayed stable during treatment, and the rise in clonality at ibrutinib response reflected expansion of private clonotypes.

Each clonotype received, on average, 10x coverage in deep resolution sequencing performed on a MiSeq, where the target depth lay between 1 in 1 million and 1 in 200,000 T cells. The immunoSEQ hsTCRB Kit was used to generate the TCR beta libraries. The authors processed their data as follows. Data were analyzed with ImmunoSEQ Data Assistant and ImmunoSEQ Analyzer, with V, D and J genes assigned per IMGT definitions. Clonality was computed as one minus normalized Shannon entropy of productive rearrangement frequencies, ranging from 0 to 1. Public clonotype analysis was restricted to overrepresented clonotypes comprising at least 0.05% of each patient's repertoire. Thirteen repertoires from age-matched healthy donors, obtained from immuneACCESS, served as clonality controls. Held by TCRdb, this immuneACCESS table contains in-frame sequences only and omits some clones. Under half of the omission traces to an unresolved V gene where checked; the cause of the rest is unknown. That table supplies the V and J calls and clone size; D and trimming were determined from the DNA. This sample comprises around 130,000 clones, 80% to 85% of them detected only once. Clones ranked in the top ten supply roughly 3.1% of the sample.

Interpreted using the paper, the time point label stands for: around 25 months on ibrutinib. For TCR beta library preparation, about 2 micrograms of genomic DNA were isolated from cryopreserved PBMCs. Longitudinal blood samples from CLL patients on ibrutinib monotherapy were analyzed using high-throughput TCR beta sequencing. The patients took part in an open-label, single-center phase 2 trial of ibrutinib monotherapy. This clone was observed a single time. Its specific antigen is unknown. No base-level quality is on record; no much larger clone is a single base apart. The sample consisted of PBMCs, taken after 24 months of ibrutinib treatment. This sequence was found in a human donor with chronic lymphocytic leukemia.

CDR3 reads: CASSLLGDTEAFF. Here is the DNA: TGTGCCAGCAGTTTATTAGGGGACACTGAAGCTTTCTTT. This sequence uses TRBV28 and TRBJ1-1; the D region possibly corresponds to TRBD1 (5 bases align). V is cut by 1 base and J by 3 bases, and the space between the germline ends is 6 bases. CDR1 and CDR2, looked up from the germline V gene, are MDHEN and SYDVKM. The CDR3 goes from the cysteine to the phenylalanine over 13 residues. Only CDR3 DNA remains: 39 bases, in frame from the first base. Reference TRBV28 and TRBJ1-1 proteins supply the regions before and after the CDR3; the full variable domain is: DVKVTQSSRYLVKRTGEKVFLECVQDMDHENMFWYRQDPGLGLRLIYFSYDVKMKEKGDIPEGYSVSREKKERFSLILESASTNQTSMYLCASSLLGDTEAFFGQGTRLTVV.